This record covers a single T cell receptor (beta chain). The method was immunoSEQ multiplex PCR; TCRdb's version includes in-frame clones alone and lacks a portion of them. The sample shows tens of thousands of clones, less than 95% of them seen only once. The data were taken from a study of OX40 agonist ivuxolimab in advanced cancers. Study summary: At 0.01 to 10 mg/kg, ivuxolimab was administered intravenously to patients every 2 weeks. Partial responses were achieved by three patients, of whom one had hepatocellular carcinoma and two had cutaneous melanoma.

The sequencing used CD4+ or CD8+ T cells sorted from blood, collected in a trial of the OX40 agonist ivuxolimab. This TCR derives from an adult with an advanced solid tumor such as melanoma, head and neck, liver or kidney cancer.

The DNA of the CDR3 is TGTGCCAGTAGTATAGTCGGGGGTCCCACTGAAGCTTTCTTT. It is translated as CASSIVGGPTEAFF. The chain recombines TRBV19 with TRBJ1-1; D is possibly TRBD1 (5 bases). The CDR3 loop spans 14 amino acids. The germline gives CDR1 LNHDA, CDR2 SQIVND (reference sequence). Deletions cut 1 base from V and 4 bases from J, with 10 bases between.